Listed below are T cell receptor beta chains from one sample, sequenced in a study of cytomegalovirus exposure and HLA in healthy donors. Clones were read by immunoSEQ multiplex PCR, and TCRdb kept only the in-frame ones, dropping some. Of 150,000 to 250,000 clones in the sample, around 83% were seen once. The specimen sequenced was PBMCs. Source of these receptors: a woman in her fifties or sixties in good health and CMV-seropositive. The CDR3 runs from the conserved cysteine through the conserved F or W. D genes are given only for firm matches. The listing skips clone size in some rows; elsewhere it reads once, few, many or a size class.

v_call	j_call	d_call	clone_size	cdr3_nt	cdr3_aa
TRBV5-1	TRBJ2-7	NA	NA	TGCGCCAGCAGCCCCGACAGGTCCTTCTACGAGCAGTACTTC	CASSPDRSFYEQYF
TRBV19	TRBJ1-5	NA	NA	TGTGCCAGTAGTACCCGACAGGCGCATCAGCCCCAGCATTTT	CASSTRQAHQPQHF
TRBV28	TRBJ2-7	NA	NA	TGTGCCAGCGGGGGCGGGCCCGAGGGGTACGAGCAGTACTTC	CASGGGPEGYEQYF
TRBV5-6	TRBJ1-2	NA	NA	TGTGCCAGCAGCCCCGGACAGTATGGCTACACCTTC	CASSPGQYGYTF
TRBV18	TRBJ2-2	NA	NA	TGTGCCAGCTCACCACCGACGCCGGGAGCAATCGGGGAGCTGTTTTTT	CASSPPTPGAIGELFF
TRBV7-2	TRBJ2-7	NA	NA	TGTGCCAGCAGCCCTCGACAGGGAGGCTACGAGCAGTACTTC	CASSPRQGGYEQYF
TRBV7-9	TRBJ2-3	NA	NA	TGTGCCAGCAGCTTAGTGGGCTTCAGCACAGATACGCAGTATTTT	CASSLVGFSTDTQYF
TRBV11-2	TRBJ2-6	NA	NA	TGTGCCAGCAGCTTAGTAACTGCTGGGGCCAACGTCCTGACTTTC	CASSLVTAGANVLTF
TRBV5-7	TRBJ2-1	TRBD2	NA	TGTGCCAGCAGCTTAGGCGGGAGGGCCGGTATCTCCTACAATGAGCAGTTCTTC	CASSLGGRAGISYNEQFF
TRBV7-9	TRBJ2-7	TRBD2	NA	TGTGCCAGCAGCTCCAGCGGGAGAGGCGACGAGCAGTACTTC	CASSSSGRGDEQYF
TRBV27	TRBJ2-7	TRBD2	NA	TGTGCCAGCAGTACAACCGGGACTAGCGGGCTTTACGAGCAGTACTTC	CASSTTGTSGLYEQYF
TRBV7-3	TRBJ2-2	NA	NA	TGTGCCAGCAGCCCTAGGAGCGGAAACACCGGGGAGCTGTTTTTT	CASSPRSGNTGELFF
TRBV6-5	TRBJ1-1	NA	NA	TGTGCCAGCAGTTACTCATCGGGATCTGCTTTCTTT	CASSYSSGSAFF
TRBV23-1	TRBJ2-4	TRBD1	NA	TGCGCCAGCAGTCAATCTTGGGGAGACAGGGCCTTAGCCAAAAACATTCAGTACTTC	CASSQSWGDRALAKNIQYF
TRBV6-5	TRBJ2-5	TRBD2	NA	TGTGCCAGCAGTCCGGTAGCGGGAGGGGGGGAGACCCAGTACTTC	CASSPVAGGGETQYF
TRBV19	TRBJ2-2	NA	NA	TGTGCCAGTAGTACGGGGACAATGAACACCGGGGAGCTGTTTTTT	CASSTGTMNTGELFF
TRBV7-9	TRBJ2-3	NA	NA	TGTGCCAGCAGCTTAGCGGGAGGCACAGATACGCAGTATTTT	CASSLAGGTDTQYF
TRBV5-1	TRBJ1-1	TRBD1	NA	TGCGCCAGCAGCTCTTCTAGGACAGGGAACACTGAAGCTTTCTTT	CASSSSRTGNTEAFF
TRBV5-8	TRBJ2-7	NA	NA	TGTGCCAGCAGCTTGTCAGTAAACCACGAGCAGTACTTC	CASSLSVNHEQYF
TRBV28	TRBJ2-7	NA	NA	TGTGCCAGCAGTTTACGGGGAGGACACTCCTACGAGCAGTACTTC	CASSLRGGHSYEQYF
TRBV29-1	TRBJ1-1	NA	NA	TGCAGCGTTGTCCCGGTCACTGAAGCTTTCTTT	CSVVPVTEAFF
TRBV7-7	TRBJ1-5	NA	once	TGTGCTAGCAGCCGTACGGGGGGCGGGAGCAATCAGCCCCAGCATTTT	CASSRTGGGSNQPQHF
TRBV10-2	TRBJ2-2	TRBD2	NA	TGCGCCAGCAGTGACCCGGGGGGGCCCGGCGGGGAGCTGTTTTTT	CASSDPGGPGGELFF
TRBV11-2	TRBJ2-3	NA	NA	TGTGCCAGCAGCTTAGGCAGGGGTATCAGCACAGATACGCAGTATTTT	CASSLGRGISTDTQYF
TRBV7-2	TRBJ2-1	NA	once	TGTGCCAGCAGCTTAAATGACGGGGTCCCCGGCGATGAGCAGTTCTTC	CASSLNDGVPGDEQFF
TRBV5-5	TRBJ2-1	TRBD2	NA	TGTGCCAGCAGCACCACTAGCGGGAGAGTCAATGAGCAGTTCTTC	CASSTTSGRVNEQFF
TRBV10-3	TRBJ2-3	TRBD2	NA	TGTGCCATCAGGCCGGGACTAGCATTAAGAGATACGCAGTATTTT	CAIRPGLALRDTQYF
TRBV5-3	TRBJ2-3	TRBD2	NA	TGTGCCAGAAGCTTAGAATACTGCGCGGGGGGACCAGTTAGCACAGATACGCAGTATTTT	CARSLEYCAGGPVSTDTQYF
TRBV28	TRBJ1-2	NA	NA	TGTGCCAGCAACAGTGCCCCGTTCGGCTACACCTTC	CASNSAPFGYTF
TRBV28	TRBJ2-7	NA	NA	TGTGCCAGCAGCCCCCTTGACTCCTACGAGCAGTACTTC	CASSPLDSYEQYF
TRBV29-1	TRBJ2-3	NA	NA	TGCAGCGTTCGTACAGATACGCAGTATTTT	CSVRTDTQYF
TRBV6-1	TRBJ1-6	NA	NA	TGTGCCAGCTCGGGGGGGGAGCATAATTCACCCCTCCACTTT	CASSGGEHNSPLHF
TRBV6-5	TRBJ2-5	TRBD2	NA	TGTGCCAGCGGGAGGGGTGAGACCCAGTACTTC	CASGRGETQYF
TRBV10-1	TRBJ2-1	NA	NA	TGCGCCAGCAGTGAGTGGGGGCTTTCGAACAATGAGCAGTTCTTC	CASSEWGLSNNEQFF
TRBV7-2	TRBJ2-3	NA	NA	TGTGCCAGCAGCTTAGCTATAACAGATACGCAGTATTTT	CASSLAITDTQYF
TRBV25-1	TRBJ1-2	TRBD1	NA	TGTGCCAGCAGTGAATACAGGGGGCGACTCGATGGCTACACCTTC	CASSEYRGRLDGYTF
TRBV6-5	TRBJ2-1	TRBD1	NA	TGTGCCAGCAGTTACGGAGGACAGGCCTACAATGAGCAGTTCTTC	CASSYGGQAYNEQFF
TRBV28	TRBJ2-7	NA	NA	TGTGCCAGCAGAGCCCAGCGAGGCGAGCAGTACTTC	CASRAQRGEQYF
TRBV6-5	TRBJ2-7	TRBD1	NA	TGTGCCAGCAGCCAGAACAGGGGACCGCCCTACGAGCAGTACTTC	CASSQNRGPPYEQYF
TRBV5-6	TRBJ1-1	NA	NA	TGTGCCAGCAGCTTTGGGGACACCAACTCGAACACTGAAGCTTTCTTT	CASSFGDTNSNTEAFF